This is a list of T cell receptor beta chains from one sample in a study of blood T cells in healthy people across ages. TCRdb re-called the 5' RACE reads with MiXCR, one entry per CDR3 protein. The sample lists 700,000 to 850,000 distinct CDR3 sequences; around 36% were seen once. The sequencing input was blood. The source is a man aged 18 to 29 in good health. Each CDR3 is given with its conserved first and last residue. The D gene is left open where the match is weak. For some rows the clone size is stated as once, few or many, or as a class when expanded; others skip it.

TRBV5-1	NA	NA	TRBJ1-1	TGCGCCAGCAGTAACGACATCCCTGAAGCTTTCTTT	CASSNDIPEAFF
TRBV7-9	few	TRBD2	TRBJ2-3	TGTGCCAGCAGCTTACTAGCGGGGGGGCCAGATACGCAGTATTTT	CASSLLAGGPDTQYF
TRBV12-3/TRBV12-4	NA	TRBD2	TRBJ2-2	TGTGCCAGCAGTTTAGATGAGACTAGCGGGGGGTTTGACACCGGGGAGCTGTTTTTT	CASSLDETSGGFDTGELFF
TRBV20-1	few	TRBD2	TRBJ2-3	TGCAGTGCTAGAGATCTGGGACTAGCTAACACAGATACGCAGTATTTT	CSARDLGLANTDTQYF
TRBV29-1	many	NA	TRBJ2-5	TGCAGCGCCGTTGGAGGGCTGCTTGAGACCCAGTACTTC	CSAVGGLLETQYF
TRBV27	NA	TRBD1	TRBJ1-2	TGTGCCAGCAGGTTAACAGGGGGTGGCTACACCTTC	CASRLTGGGYTF
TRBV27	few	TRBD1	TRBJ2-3	TGTGCCAGCAGTTTATTAGGACAGGCGATCACAGATACGCAGTATTTT	CASSLLGQAITDTQYF
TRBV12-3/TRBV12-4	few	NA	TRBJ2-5	TGTGCCAGCGGCTCTAGGGCCCAAGAGACCCAGTACTTC	CASGSRAQETQYF
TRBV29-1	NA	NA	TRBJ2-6	TGCAGCGTTGAAGTCAGAGATGACTCTGGGGCCAACGTCCTGACTTTC	CSVEVRDDSGANVLTF
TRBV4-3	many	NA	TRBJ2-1	TGCGCCAGCAGGGGTTTAAAGGGCAATGAGCAGTTCTTC	CASRGLKGNEQFF
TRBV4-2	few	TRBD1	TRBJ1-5	TGTGCCAGCAGCCAAGACACCGGACAGGGCAATCAGCCCCAGCATTTT	CASSQDTGQGNQPQHF
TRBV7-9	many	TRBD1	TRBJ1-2	TGTGCCAGCAGCCAGGGACCAGGGGGCTACGGCTACACCTTC	CASSQGPGGYGYTF
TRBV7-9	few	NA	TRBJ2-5	TGTGCCAGCAGCTCGCAGGACCTGCGAGGGGAGCAGTACTTC	CASSSQDLRGEQYF
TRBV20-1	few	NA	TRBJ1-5	TGCAGTGCTAGGGGTGGGGGGACTGTGGGCAATCAGCCCCAGCATTTT	CSARGGGTVGNQPQHF
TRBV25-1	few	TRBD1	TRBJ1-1	TGTGCCAGCAGTCCCGACCAGGGGGAATGGATGAACACTGAAGCTTTCTTT	CASSPDQGEWMNTEAFF
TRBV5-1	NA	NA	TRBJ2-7	TGCGCCAGCAGCTTGGATGGCAGCAGAGGCTCCTACGAGCAGTACTTC	CASSLDGSRGSYEQYF
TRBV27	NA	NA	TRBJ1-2	TGTGCCAGCAGTTCGCAAGGGGGTCTGGGCTACACCTTC	CASSSQGGLGYTF
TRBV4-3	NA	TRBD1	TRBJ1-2	TGCGCCAGCAGCCATTCCGGGACAGAAGGCGATGGCTACACCTTC	CASSHSGTEGDGYTF
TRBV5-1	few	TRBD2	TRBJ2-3	TGCGCCAGCAGCTTCCGCACTAGCGGAAGCACAGATACGCAGTATTTT	CASSFRTSGSTDTQYF
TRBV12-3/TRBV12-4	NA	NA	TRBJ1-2	TGTGCCAGCAGTCCTACCTTTTGTGGCTACACCTTC	CASSPTFCGYTF
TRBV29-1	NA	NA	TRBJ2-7	TGCAGCGTTGAAGATCCCATATTAGGTAACTACGAGCAGTACTTC	CSVEDPILGNYEQYF
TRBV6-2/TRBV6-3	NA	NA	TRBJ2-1	TGTGCCAGCAGTTACTCGGGGTTCGAGCAGTTCTTC	CASSYSGFEQFF
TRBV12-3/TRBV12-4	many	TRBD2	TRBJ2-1	TGTGCCAGCAACCCAGGACTAGGGCTTTTCGATGAGCAGTTCTTC	CASNPGLGLFDEQFF
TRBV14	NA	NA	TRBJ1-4	TGTGCCAGCAGTCCGCCGGGACGAGCTAATGAAAAACTGTTTTTT	CASSPPGRANEKLFF
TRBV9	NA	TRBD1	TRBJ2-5	TGTGCCAGCAGCGCCCCAGGGGGTCATGAGCAGTACTTC	CASSAPGGHEQYF
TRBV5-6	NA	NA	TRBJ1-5	TGTGCCAGCAGTCGAGGCGGAACACGTTATCAGCCCCAGCATTTT	CASSRGGTRYQPQHF
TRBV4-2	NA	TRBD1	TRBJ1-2	TGTGCCAGCAGCCAAGATAGGGTGGGGACAGGGCTTAACTATGGCTACACCTTC	CASSQDRVGTGLNYGYTF
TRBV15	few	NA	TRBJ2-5	TGCGCCACCAGCCCAAACCCTGACGGAGAGACCCAGTACTTC	CATSPNPDGETQYF
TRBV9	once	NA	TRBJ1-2	TGTGCCAGCAGCGTAGTTGCAGGGCCACAATATGGCTACACCTTC	CASSVVAGPQYGYTF
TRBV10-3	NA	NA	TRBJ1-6	TGTGCCATCAGTTCAAACTATAATTCACCCCTCCACTTT	CAISSNYNSPLHF
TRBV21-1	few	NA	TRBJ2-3	TGTGCCAGCAGCAATATAGACAGGTCCACAGATACGCAGTATTTT	CASSNIDRSTDTQYF
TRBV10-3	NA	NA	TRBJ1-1	TGTGCCACCAGTGTCACAGGGAACACTGAAGCTTTCTTT	CATSVTGNTEAFF
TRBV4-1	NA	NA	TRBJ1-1	TGCGCCAGCAGCCAAGATCACAGGATGAACACTGAAGCTTTCTTT	CASSQDHRMNTEAFF
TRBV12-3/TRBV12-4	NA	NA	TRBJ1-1	TGTGCCAGCAGTCCGGGGACATTTACTCGGAGTGAAGCTTTCTTT	CASSPGTFTRSEAFF
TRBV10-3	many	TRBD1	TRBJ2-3	TGTGCCATGGGACAGGGACTCACAGATACGCAGTATTTT	CAMGQGLTDTQYF